The clone carrying this T cell receptor beta chain came up many times. This sample was taken from a study of early T cells in non-severe SARS-CoV-2 infection. Study-wide context: Bulk RNA taken from unsorted whole blood was sequenced, leaving chains unpaired.

Individually, cDNA molecules had unique molecular identifiers attached to them. Each CDR3 protein is one row after TCRdb ran MiXCR on the 5' RACE reads. The sample consists of around 44,000 distinct CDR3 sequences, 6% to 8% of them appearing once. The CDR3 contains 11 residues. Per germline, CDR1 SGDLS and CDR2 YYNGEE. V was cut by 4 bases and J by 5 bases, with 4 bases left in between. What was sequenced was whole blood. The sequence derives from an adult who was a healthcare worker with PCR-confirmed SARS-CoV-2 infection or an uninfected control (not recorded which). The chain uses TRBV9 and TRBJ2-1; D is unclear. CDR3: CASSPHNEQFF. DNA for the CDR3: TGTGCCAGCAGCCCCCACAATGAGCAGTTCTTC. Based on the CDR3 plus reference TRBV9 and TRBJ2-1, the full variable domain is DSGVTQTPKHLITATGQRVTLRCSPRSGDLSVYWYQQSLDQGLQFLIQYYNGEERAKGNILERFSAQQFPDLHSELNLSSLELGDSALYFCASSPHNEQFFGPGTRLTVL.